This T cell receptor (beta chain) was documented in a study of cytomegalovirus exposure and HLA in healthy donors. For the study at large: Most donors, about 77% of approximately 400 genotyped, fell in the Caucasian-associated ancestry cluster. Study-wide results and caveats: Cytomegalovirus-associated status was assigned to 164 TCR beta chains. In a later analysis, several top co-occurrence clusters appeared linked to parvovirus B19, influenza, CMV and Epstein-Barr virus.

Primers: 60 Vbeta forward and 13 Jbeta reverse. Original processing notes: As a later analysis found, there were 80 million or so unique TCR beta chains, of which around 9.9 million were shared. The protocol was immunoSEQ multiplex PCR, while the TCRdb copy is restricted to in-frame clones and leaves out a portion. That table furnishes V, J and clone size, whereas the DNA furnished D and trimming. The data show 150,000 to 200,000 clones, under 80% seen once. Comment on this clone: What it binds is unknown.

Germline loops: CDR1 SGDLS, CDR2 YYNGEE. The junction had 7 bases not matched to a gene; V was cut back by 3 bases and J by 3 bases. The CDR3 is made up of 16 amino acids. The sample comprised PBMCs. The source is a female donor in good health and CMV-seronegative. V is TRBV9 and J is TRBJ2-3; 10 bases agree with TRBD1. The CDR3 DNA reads TGTGCCAGCAGCGCCCGTGGGGACAGGGGAACAGATACGCAGTATTTT. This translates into CASSARGDRGTDTQYF.